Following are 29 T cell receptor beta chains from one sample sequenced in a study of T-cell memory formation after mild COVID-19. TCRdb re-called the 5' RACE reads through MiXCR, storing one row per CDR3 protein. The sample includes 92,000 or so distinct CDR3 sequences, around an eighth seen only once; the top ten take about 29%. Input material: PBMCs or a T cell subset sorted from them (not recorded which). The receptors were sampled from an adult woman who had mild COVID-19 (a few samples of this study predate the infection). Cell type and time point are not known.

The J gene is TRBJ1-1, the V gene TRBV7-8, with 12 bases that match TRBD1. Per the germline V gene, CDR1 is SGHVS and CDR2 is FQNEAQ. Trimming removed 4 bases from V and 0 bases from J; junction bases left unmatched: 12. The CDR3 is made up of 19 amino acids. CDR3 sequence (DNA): TGTGCCAGCAGCTCATTCCCCGGGACAGGGGGCGCGTTGAACACTGAAGCTTTCTTT. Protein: CASSSFPGTGGALNTEAFF.

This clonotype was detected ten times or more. CDR3 loop: CASSPLSGGSYEQYF. As DNA, the CDR3 is TGTGCCAGCAGTCCCTTAAGCGGGGGCTCCTACGAGCAGTACTTC. This chain links TRBV6-5 with TRBJ2-7, with 8 positions matching TRBD2. The CDR3 has 15 residues. Germline V CDR1 and CDR2: MNHEY, SVGAGI. V dropped 5 bases and J dropped 0; count of bases not matched to a gene: 6.

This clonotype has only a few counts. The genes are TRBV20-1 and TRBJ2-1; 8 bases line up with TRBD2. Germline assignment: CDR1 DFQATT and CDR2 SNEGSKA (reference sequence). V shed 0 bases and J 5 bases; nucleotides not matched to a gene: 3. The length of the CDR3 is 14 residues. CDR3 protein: CSARELRGDNEQFF. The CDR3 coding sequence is TGCAGTGCTAGAGAATTGCGGGGGGACAATGAGCAGTTCTTC.

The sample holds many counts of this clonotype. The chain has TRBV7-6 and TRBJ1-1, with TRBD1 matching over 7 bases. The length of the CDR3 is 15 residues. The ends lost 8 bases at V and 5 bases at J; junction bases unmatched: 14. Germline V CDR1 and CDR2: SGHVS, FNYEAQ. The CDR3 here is CASGQGDMEGTEAFF. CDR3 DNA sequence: TGTGCCAGCGGCCAGGGGGACATGGAAGGAACTGAAGCTTTCTTT.

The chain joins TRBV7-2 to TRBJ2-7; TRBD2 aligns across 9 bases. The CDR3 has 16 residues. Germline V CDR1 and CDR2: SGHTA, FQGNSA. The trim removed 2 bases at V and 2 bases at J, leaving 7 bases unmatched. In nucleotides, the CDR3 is TGTGCCAGCAGCTTACGGCGGGAGGGCCCCACCTACGAGCAGTACTTC. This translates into CASSLRREGPTYEQYF.

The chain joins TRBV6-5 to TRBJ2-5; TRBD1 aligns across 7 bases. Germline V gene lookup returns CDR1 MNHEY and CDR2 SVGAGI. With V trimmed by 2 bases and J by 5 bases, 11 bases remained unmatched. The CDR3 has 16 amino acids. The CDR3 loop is CASSYPRGEGAETQYF. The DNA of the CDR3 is TGTGCCAGCAGTTACCCCCGGGGTGAGGGGGCCGAGACCCAGTACTTC.

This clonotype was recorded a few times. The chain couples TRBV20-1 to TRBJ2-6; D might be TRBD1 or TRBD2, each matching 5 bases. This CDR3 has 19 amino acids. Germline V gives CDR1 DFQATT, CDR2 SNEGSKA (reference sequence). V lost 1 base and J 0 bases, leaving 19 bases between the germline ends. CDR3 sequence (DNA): TGCAGTGCTAGAGGGGGACGGATTCCCCCCAACTCTGGGGCCAACGTCCTGACTTTC. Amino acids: CSARGGRIPPNSGANVLTF.

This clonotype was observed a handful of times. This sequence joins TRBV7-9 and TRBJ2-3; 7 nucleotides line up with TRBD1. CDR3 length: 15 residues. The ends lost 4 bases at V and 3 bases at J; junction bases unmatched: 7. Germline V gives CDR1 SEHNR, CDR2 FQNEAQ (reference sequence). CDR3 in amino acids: CASSSQRQGTDTQYF. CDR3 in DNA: TGTGCCAGCAGCTCTCAGCGACAGGGAACAGATACGCAGTATTTT.

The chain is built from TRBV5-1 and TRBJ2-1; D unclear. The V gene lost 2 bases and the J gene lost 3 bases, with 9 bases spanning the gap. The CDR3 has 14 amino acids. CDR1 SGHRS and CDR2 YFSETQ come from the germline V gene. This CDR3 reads CASSLLTDYNEQFF. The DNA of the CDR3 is TGCGCCAGCAGCTTACTTACAGACTACAATGAGCAGTTCTTC.

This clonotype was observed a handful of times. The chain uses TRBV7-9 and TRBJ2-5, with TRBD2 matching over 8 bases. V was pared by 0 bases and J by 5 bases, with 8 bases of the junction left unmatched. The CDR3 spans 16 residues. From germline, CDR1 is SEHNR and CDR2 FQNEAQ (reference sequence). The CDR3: CASSLARSGSRETQYF. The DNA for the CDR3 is TGTGCCAGCAGCTTAGCTAGGAGCGGGAGTCGGGAGACCCAGTACTTC.

CDR3 region: CASSTLGGEKLFF. The CDR3 DNA reads TGTGCCAGCAGTACCCTGGGTGGTGAAAAACTGTTTTTT. This sequence joins TRBV6-5 and TRBJ1-4; D unresolved. V was cut by 5 bases and J by 7 bases, with 11 bases left in between. Germline values: CDR1 MNHEY, CDR2 SVGAGI. This CDR3 region has 13 residues.

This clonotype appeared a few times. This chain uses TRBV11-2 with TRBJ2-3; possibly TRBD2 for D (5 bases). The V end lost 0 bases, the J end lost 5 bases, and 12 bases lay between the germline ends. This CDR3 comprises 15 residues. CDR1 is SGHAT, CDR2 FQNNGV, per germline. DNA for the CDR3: TGTGCCAGCAGCTTAGATTTTCCGGGGATAGATACGCAGTATTTT. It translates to CASSLDFPGIDTQYF. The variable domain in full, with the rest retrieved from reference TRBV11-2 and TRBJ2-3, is EAGVAQSPRYKIIEKRQSVAFWCNPISGHATLYWYQQILGQGPKLLIQFQNNGVVDDSQLPKDRFSAERLKGVDSTLKIQPAKLEDSAVYLCASSLDFPGIDTQYFGPGTRLTVL.

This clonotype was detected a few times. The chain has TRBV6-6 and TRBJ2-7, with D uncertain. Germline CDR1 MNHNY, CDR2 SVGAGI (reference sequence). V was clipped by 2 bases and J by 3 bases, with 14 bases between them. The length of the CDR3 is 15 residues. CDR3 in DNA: TGTGCCAGCAGTTACGGCAGCTACACAGACTACGAGCAGTACTTC. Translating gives CASSYGSYTDYEQYF.

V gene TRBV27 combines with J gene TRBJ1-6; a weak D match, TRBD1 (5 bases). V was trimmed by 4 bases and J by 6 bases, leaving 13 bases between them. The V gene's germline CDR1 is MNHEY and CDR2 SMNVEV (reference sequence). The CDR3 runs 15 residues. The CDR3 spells CASSSDWGLNSPLHF. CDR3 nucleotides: TGTGCCAGCAGTTCAGACTGGGGACTTAATTCACCCCTCCACTTT.

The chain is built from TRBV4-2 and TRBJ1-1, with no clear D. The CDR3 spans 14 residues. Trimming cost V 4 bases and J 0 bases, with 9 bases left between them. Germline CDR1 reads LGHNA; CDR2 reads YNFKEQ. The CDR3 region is CASSPTRMNTEAFF. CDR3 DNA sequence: TGTGCCAGCAGCCCGACAAGAATGAACACTGAAGCTTTCTTT.

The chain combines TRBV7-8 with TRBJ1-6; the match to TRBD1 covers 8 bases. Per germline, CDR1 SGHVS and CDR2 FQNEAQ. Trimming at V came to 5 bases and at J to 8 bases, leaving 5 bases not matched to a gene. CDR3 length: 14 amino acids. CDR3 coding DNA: TGTGCCAGCAGCCCGACGGACAGGGATTCACCCCTCCACTTT. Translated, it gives CASSPTDRDSPLHF.

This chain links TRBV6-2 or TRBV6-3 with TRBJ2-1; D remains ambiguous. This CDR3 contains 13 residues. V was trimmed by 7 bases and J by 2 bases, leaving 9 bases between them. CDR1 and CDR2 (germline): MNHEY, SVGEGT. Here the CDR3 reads CASMTETYNEQFF. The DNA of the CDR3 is TGTGCCAGCATGACTGAGACCTACAATGAGCAGTTCTTC.

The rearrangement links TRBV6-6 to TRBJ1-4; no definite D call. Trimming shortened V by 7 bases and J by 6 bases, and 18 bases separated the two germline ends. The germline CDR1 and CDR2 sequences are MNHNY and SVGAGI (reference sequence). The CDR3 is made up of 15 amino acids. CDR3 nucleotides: TGTGCCAGCATTCCCCGGCTCTCGAGGGATGAAAAACTGTTTTTT. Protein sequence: CASIPRLSRDEKLFF.

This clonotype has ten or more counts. The DNA of the CDR3 is TGTGCCAGCAGCTTTACCGGGACAAACCTCTACGAGCAGTACTTC. Translation: CASSFTGTNLYEQYF. This chain uses TRBV7-2 with TRBJ2-7, with D possibly being TRBD1 (6 bases). V lost 3 bases, J lost 3 bases, and 15 bases lay in between. CDR1 SGHTA and CDR2 FQGNSA come from the germline V gene. This CDR3 spans 15 amino acids.

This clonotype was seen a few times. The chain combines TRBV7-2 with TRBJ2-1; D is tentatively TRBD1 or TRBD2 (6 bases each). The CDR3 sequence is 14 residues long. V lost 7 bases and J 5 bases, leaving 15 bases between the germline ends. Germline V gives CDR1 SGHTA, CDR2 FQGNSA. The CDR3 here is CASTYGGQDNEQFF. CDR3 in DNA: TGTGCCAGCACGTATGGGGGGCAGGACAATGAGCAGTTCTTC.

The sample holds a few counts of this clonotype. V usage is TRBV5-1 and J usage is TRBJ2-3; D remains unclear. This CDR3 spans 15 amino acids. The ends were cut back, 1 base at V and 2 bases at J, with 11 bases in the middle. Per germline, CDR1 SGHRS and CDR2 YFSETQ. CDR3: CASSLQPPSTDTQYF. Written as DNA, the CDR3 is TGCGCCAGCAGCTTGCAGCCACCCTCCACAGATACGCAGTATTTT.

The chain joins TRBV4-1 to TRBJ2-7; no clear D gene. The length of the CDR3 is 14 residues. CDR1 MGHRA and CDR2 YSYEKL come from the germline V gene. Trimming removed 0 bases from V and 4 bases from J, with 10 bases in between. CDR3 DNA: TGCGCCAGCAGCCAAGAGGGCCCGGTATACGAGCAGTACTTC. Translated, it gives CASSQEGPVYEQYF.

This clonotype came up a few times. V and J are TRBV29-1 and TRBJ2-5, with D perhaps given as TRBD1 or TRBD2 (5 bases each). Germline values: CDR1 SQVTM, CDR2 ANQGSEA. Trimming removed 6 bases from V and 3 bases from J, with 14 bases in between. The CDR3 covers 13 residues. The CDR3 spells CSVDSGTKETQYF. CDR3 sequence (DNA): TGCAGCGTGGATTCCGGGACCAAAGAGACCCAGTACTTC. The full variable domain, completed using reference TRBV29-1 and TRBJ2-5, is SAVISQKPSRDICQRGTSLTIQCQVDSQVTMMFWYRQQPGQSLTLIATANQGSEATYESGFVIDKFPISRPNLTFSTLTVSNMSPEDSSIYLCSVDSGTKETQYFGPGTRLLVL.

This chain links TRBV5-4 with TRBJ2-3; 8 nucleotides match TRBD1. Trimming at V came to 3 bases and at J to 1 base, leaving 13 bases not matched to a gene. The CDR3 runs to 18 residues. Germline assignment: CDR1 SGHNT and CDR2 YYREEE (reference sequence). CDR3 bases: TGTGCCAGCAGCTCACCACTCTCAACGGGACAGGGCACAGATACGCAGTATTTT. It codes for CASSSPLSTGQGTDTQYF. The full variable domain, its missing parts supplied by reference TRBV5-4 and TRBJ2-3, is ETGVTQSPTHLIKTRGQQVTLRCSSQSGHNTVSWYQQALGQGPQFIFQYYREEENGRGNFPPRFSGLQFPNYSSELNVNALELDDSALYLCASSSPLSTGQGTDTQYFGPGTRLTVL.

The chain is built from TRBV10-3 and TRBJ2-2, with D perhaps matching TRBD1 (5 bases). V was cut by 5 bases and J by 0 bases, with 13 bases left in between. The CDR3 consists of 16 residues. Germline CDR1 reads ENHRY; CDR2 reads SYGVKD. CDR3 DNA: TGTGCCATCAGTCTAAAGGACAATACGAACACCGGGGAGCTGTTTTTT. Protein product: CAISLKDNTNTGELFF.

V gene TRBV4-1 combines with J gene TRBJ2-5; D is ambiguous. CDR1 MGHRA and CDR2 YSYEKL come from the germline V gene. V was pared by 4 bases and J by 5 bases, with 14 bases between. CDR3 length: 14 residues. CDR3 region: CASSRVLLEETQYF. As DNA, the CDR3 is TGCGCCAGCAGCCGAGTACTATTGGAGGAGACCCAGTACTTC.

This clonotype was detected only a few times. CDR3 sequence: CASSATAPQFATNEKLFF. In nucleotides, the CDR3 is TGTGCCAGCAGCGCTACGGCCCCACAATTTGCAACTAATGAAAAACTGTTTTTT. This rearrangement joins TRBV5-5 to TRBJ1-4; D not certain. The V gene's germline CDR1 is SGHKS and CDR2 YYEKEE (reference sequence). The CDR3 is made up of 18 amino acids. Between the trimmed V and J ends, which lost 4 bases and 0 bases, there was a span of 19 bases.

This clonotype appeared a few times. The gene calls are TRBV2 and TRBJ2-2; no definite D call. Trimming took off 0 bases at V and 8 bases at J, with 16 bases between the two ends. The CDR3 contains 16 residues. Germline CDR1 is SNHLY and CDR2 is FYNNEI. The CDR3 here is CASSEALGRSRGELFF. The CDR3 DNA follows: TGTGCCAGCAGTGAAGCGCTAGGCCGCTCTAGGGGGGAGCTGTTTTTT.

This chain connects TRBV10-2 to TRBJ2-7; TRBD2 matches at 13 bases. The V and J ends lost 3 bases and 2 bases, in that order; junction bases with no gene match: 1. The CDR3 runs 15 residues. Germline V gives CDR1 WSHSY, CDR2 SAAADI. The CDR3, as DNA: TGCGCCAGCAGTGAAACTAGCGGGGGGGCCTACGAGCAGTACTTC. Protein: CASSETSGGAYEQYF.